This TCR beta chain originates from a study of blood T cell repertoires in COVID-19. About the research overall: Samples of COVID-19 (acute and convalescent) were obtained from the United States, Italy and Spain. PBMCs, B-cell-depleted T cells, or T cells provided the cDNA or gDNA that made up the material.

With V trimmed by 3 bases and J by 0 bases, 4 bases remained unmatched. CDR1 and CDR2 from the germline V gene are SEHNR and FQNEAQ (reference sequence). The CDR3 loop spans 15 amino acids. In the source study's methods: Estimation of nucleated cell counts was performed using reference gene primer amplification. Some clones are missing from TCRdb's copy, which holds only in-frame ones; the method was immunoSEQ multiplex PCR. Clonal size and the V and J genes are those of that table, whereas D and trimming came from the DNA. The table lists roughly 29,000 clones, more than 70% of them singletons. This clone is labeled medium-sized (0.01 to 0.1%).

The sequence was collected from a man older than 75 with active COVID-19. Material for sequencing was peripheral blood. The V and J genes are TRBV7-9 and TRBJ2-5, with 7 bases matching TRBD1. The CDR3 here is CASSFGTVYQETQYF. The CDR3 DNA sequence: TGTGCCAGCAGCTTCGGGACAGTTTACCAAGAGACCCAGTACTTC.